This T cell receptor beta chain was documented in a study of blood T cell repertoires in COVID-19. Assay: immunoSEQ multiplex PCR; the TCRdb copy retains only in-frame clones and omits some. This table has approximately 410,000 clones, 70% to 90% appearing once. J was trimmed by 5 bases and V by 0 bases; bases with no gene match: 5. Per germline, CDR1 SGHVS and CDR2 FNYEAQ. This CDR3 contains 15 residues. The rearrangement links TRBV7-6 to TRBJ2-7, with 9 bases identical to TRBD2. The sequenced sample consisted of peripheral blood. The receptor's source is a woman aged 30 to 39 with active or convalescent COVID-19. The CDR3 DNA follows: TGTGCCAGCAGCTTAGCCGCGGGAGGGACCGACGAGCAGTACTTC. As protein: CASSLAAGGTDEQYF. The complete variable domain, with remaining parts taken from reference TRBV7-6 and TRBJ2-7, reads GAGVSQSPRYKVTKRGQDVALRCDPISGHVSLYWYRQALGQGPEFLTYFNYEAQQDKSGLPNDRFSAERPEGSISTLTIQRTEQRDSAMYRCASSLAAGGTDEQYFGPGTRLTVT.